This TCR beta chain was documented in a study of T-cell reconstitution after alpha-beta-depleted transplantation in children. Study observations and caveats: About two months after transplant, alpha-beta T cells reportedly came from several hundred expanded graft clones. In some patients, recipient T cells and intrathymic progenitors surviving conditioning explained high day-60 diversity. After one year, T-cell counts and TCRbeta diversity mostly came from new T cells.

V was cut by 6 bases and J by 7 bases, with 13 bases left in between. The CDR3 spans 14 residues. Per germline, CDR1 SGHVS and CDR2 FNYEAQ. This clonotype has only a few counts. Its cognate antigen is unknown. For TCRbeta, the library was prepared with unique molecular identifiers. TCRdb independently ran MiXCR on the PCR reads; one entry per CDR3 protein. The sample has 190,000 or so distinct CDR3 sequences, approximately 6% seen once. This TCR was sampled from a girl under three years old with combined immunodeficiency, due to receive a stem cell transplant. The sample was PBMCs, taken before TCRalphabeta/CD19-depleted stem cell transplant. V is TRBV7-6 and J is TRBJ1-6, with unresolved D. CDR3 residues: CASRYSQGNSPLHF. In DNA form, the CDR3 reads TGTGCCAGCAGATATAGCCAAGGAAATTCACCCCTCCACTTT.